Listed below are T cell receptor beta chains from one sample, sequenced in a study of blood T cell repertoires in COVID-19. The protocol was immunoSEQ multiplex PCR, while the TCRdb copy is restricted to in-frame clones and leaves out a portion. The sample shows 37,000 or so clones, approximately 86% of them seen only once. The material sequenced was peripheral blood. The receptor set was obtained from a human donor in a cohort sampled during active COVID-19. Both conserved end residues are part of each CDR3. Fields, in order: CDR3 length, V gene, D gene, CDR3 protein. A D gene is named only where the DNA matches it firmly.

>14|TRBV2|NA
CASSFRGAPDTQYF
>15|TRBV27|NA
CASTGQSLGANVLTF
>14|TRBV6-5|TRBD1
CASDSGTGTDTQYF
>16|TRBV11-3|TRBD2
CASSLDFSGSYYEQYF
>16|TRBV24-1|NA
CATSGAEASSYNEQFF
>17|TRBV7-9|TRBD1
CASKPGQGALGANVLTF
>14|TRBV2|NA
CASLGSPAAGELFF
>14|TRBV28|NA
CASRPNRDATQLFF
>14|TRBV11-3|NA
CASSLHTQGSVAFF
>14|TRBV18|TRBD1
CASSPAGGQETQYF
>13|TRBV25-1|TRBD1
CASRQGANYGYTF
>14|TRBV20-1|NA
CSASDGRRLETQYF
>16|TRBV5-1|TRBD1
CASSPYGTEVNEKLFF
>15|TRBV5-1|TRBD2
CASSAGLAGANEQFF
>17|TRBV4-3|TRBD2
CASSQDNGGAFGGELFF
>14|TRBV2|NA
CASKEVSGANVLTF
>14|TRBV5-4|NA
CASSLRDKNTEAFF
>13|TRBV12-3/TRBV12-4|NA
CASSLMGARGYTF
>15|TRBV4-1|NA
CASSQFPGMNTEAFF
>16|TRBV3-1/TRBV3-2|NA
CASSQSPDTVTYEQYF
>12|TRBV9|TRBD1
CASAQGNYGYTF
>13|TRBV6-2/TRBV6-3|NA
CASSPTGSWTQYF
>16|TRBV4-3|NA
CASSQGDRSTNEKLFF
>18|TRBV7-9|NA
CASSFRSGLAVGIHEQYF
>15|TRBV5-5|NA
CASSPPAGAGETQYF
>16|TRBV25-1|TRBD2
CASSGQGLAMNNEQFF
>15|TRBV28|NA
CASSLPGGAYNEQFF
>15|TRBV6-5|NA
CASSYSIQGPPEAFF
>13|TRBV18|TRBD1
CASSPQGARGYTF
>15|TRBV2|NA
CASAPVEQGKNIQYF
>15|TRBV7-2|TRBD1
CASSLGGDREPGYTF
>15|TRBV7-3|TRBD2
CASTPGGSSYNEQFF
>17|TRBV19|NA
CASTQQFTLANTGELFF
>12|TRBV3-1/TRBV3-2|TRBD1
CASSQTGYEQYF
>13|TRBV7-9|TRBD2
CASVPGGYNEQFF
>10|TRBV20-1|TRBD1
CSAAGGHAFF
>13|TRBV29-1|NA
CSVPRQAGYGYTF
>16|TRBV4-1|TRBD1
CASSQPTGPSGNTIYF
>14|TRBV7-2|TRBD1
CASSAWTGPGEQYF
>17|TRBV19|NA
CASTAQAPGLNNSPLHF
>15|TRBV5-1|TRBD1
CASSLAGQGNTEAFF
>13|TRBV7-8|NA
CASSSTNGKTQYF
>14|TRBV9|TRBD1
CASSLRQGQETQYF
>12|TRBV7-3|NA
CASSLSSYEQYF
>13|TRBV4-2|TRBD2
CASSHLGGNEQYF
>15|TRBV19|NA
CASSNLGSANEKLFF
>14|TRBV19|TRBD1
CASSIQDRVTEAFF